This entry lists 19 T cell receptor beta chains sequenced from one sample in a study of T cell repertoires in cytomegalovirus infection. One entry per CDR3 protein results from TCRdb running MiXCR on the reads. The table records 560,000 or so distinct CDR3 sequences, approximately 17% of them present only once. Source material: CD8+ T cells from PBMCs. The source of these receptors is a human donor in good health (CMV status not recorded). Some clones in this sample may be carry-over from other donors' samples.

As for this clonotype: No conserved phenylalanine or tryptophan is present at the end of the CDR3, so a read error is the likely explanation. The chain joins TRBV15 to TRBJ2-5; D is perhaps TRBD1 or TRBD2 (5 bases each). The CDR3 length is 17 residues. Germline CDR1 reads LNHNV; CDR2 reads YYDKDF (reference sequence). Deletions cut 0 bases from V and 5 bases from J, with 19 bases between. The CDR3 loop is CATSREGSWDHRETQYL. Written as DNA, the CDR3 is TGTGCCACCAGCAGAGAAGGGTCGTGGGACCACAGGGAGACCCAGTACTTA.

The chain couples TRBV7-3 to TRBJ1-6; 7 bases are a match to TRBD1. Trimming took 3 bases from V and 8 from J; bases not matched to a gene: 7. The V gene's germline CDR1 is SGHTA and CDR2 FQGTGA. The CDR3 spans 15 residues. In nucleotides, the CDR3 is TGTGCCAGCAGCTTTCTGGGGCAGGGGGATTCACCCCTCCACTTT. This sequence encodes CASSFLGQGDSPLHF.

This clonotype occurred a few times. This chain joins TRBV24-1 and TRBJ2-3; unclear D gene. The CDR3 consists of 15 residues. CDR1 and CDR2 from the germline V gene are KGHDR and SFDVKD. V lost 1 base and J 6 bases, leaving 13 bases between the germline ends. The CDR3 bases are TGTGCCACCAGTGATTTTGTCCAGATTCACGATACGCAGTATTTT. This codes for CATSDFVQIHDTQYF.

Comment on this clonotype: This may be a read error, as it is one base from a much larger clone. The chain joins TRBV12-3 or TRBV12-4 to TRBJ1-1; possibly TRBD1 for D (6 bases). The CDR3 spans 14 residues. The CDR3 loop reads CASTLSGEDTVAFF. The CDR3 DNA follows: TGTGCCAGCACATTATCAGGGGAAGACACTGTAGCTTTCTTT.

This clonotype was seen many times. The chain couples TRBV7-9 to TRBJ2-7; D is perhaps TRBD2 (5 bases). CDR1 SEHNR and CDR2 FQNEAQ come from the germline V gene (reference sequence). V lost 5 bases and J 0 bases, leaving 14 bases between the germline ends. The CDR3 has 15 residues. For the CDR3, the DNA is TGTGCCAGCAGCCCCTTCGGCCGGGGCTCCTACGAGCAGTACTTC. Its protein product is CASSPFGRGSYEQYF. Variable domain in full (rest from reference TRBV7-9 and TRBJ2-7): DTGVSQNPRHKITKRGQNVTFRCDPISEHNRLYWYRQTLGQGPEFLTYFQNEAQLEKSRLLSDRFSAERPKGSFSTLEIQRTEQGDSAMYLCASSPFGRGSYEQYFGPGTRLTVT.

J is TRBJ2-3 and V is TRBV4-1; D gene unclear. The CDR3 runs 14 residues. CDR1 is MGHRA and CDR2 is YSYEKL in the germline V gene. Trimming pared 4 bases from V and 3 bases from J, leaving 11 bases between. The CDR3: CASSRAQRTDTQYF. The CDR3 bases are TGCGCCAGCAGCCGAGCTCAACGAACAGATACGCAGTATTTT.

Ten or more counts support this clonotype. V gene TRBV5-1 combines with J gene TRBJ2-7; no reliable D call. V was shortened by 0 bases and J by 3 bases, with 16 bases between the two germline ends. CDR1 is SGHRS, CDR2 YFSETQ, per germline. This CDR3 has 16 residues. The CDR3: CASSLGLGRTYYEQYF. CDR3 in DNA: TGCGCCAGCAGCTTGGGTCTTGGGCGGACCTACTACGAGCAGTACTTC.

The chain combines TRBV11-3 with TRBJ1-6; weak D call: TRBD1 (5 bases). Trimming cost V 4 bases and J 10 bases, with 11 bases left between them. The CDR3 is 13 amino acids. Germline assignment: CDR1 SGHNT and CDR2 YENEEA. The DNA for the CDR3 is TGTGCCAGCAGCTCGTCTCGGGGGTCACCCCTCCACTTT. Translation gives CASSSSRGSPLHF.

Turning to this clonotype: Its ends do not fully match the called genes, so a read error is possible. In DNA, the CDR3 is TGTGCCAGCAGCTTTCTCCCGGATGAGCAGTTCTTC. It codes for CASSFLPDEQFF. The J gene is TRBJ2-1, the V gene TRBV5-3; D is uncertain. TRBV5-3 is annotated as an ORF whose role is uncertain. The CDR3 is 12 residues long.

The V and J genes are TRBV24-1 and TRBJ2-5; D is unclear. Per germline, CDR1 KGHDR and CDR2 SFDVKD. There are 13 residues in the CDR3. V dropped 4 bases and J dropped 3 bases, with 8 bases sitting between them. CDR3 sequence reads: CATSEAREETQYF. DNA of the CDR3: TGTGCCACCAGTGAGGCCCGGGAAGAGACCCAGTACTTC.

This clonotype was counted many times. The CDR3 region has the DNA TGTGCCAGCAGTTTAGGGCAGGGAATTAGTGAAGCTTTCTTT. Residues: CASSLGQGISEAFF. The chain employs TRBV27 and TRBJ1-1; D is perhaps TRBD1 (5 bases). The CDR3 consists of 14 residues. V was trimmed by 2 bases and J by 7 bases, leaving 14 bases between them. Germline CDR1 reads MNHEY; CDR2 reads SMNVEV (reference sequence).

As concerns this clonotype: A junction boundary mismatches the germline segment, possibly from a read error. CDR3 nucleotide sequence: TGTGTCAGCAGTTACAGGGGCCTAAACACTGAAGCTTTCTTT. This sequence encodes CVSSYRGLNTEAFF. The chain is built from TRBV6-8 and TRBJ1-1, with TRBD1 identical over 7 bases. This CDR3 contains 14 residues. Germline-derived CDR1 and CDR2 are MNHGY and SAAAGT.

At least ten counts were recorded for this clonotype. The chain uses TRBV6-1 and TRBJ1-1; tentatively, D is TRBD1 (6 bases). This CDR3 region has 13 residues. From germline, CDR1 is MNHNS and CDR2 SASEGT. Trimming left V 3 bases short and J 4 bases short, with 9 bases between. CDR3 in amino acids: CASSDRGFTEAFF. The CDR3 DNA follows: TGTGCCAGCAGTGACAGGGGATTCACTGAAGCTTTCTTT.

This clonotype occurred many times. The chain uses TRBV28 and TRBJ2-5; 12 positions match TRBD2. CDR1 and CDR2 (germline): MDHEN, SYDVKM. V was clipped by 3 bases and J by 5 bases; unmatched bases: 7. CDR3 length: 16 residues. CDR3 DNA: TGTGCCAGCAGTTTCCGGACTAGCGGGAAGGACGAGACCCAGTACTTC. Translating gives CASSFRTSGKDETQYF.

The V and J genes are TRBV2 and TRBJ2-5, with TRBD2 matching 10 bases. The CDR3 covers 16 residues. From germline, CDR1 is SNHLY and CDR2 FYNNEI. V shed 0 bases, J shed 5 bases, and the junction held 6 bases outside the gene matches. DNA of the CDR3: TGTGCCAGCAGTGAAGCCAGGCTAGCGGGGGACGAGACCCAGTACTTC. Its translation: CASSEARLAGDETQYF.

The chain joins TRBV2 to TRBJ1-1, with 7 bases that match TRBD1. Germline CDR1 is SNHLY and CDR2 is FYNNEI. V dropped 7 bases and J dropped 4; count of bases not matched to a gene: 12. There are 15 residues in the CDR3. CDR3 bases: TGTGCCAGCACTAGAGGGAGGGGGCGCGGCACTGAAGCTTTCTTT. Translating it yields CASTRGRGRGTEAFF.

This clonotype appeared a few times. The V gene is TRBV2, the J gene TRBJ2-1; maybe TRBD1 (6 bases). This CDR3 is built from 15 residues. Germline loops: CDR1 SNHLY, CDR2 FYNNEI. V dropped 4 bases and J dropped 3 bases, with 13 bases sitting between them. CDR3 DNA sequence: TGTGCCAGCAGTGTAATTGACAGGATCTACAATGAGCAGTTCTTC. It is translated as CASSVIDRIYNEQFF.

The DNA for the CDR3 is TGTGCCAGCAGCTTGGTGACCGTCAATCAGCCCCAGCATTTT. It translates to CASSLVTVNQPQHF. The V gene is TRBV5-8, the J gene TRBJ1-5; D remains unclear. V was pared by 0 bases and J by 3 bases, with 7 bases between. CDR3 length equals 14 residues. Germline V gene lookup returns CDR1 SGHTS and CDR2 YDEGEE.

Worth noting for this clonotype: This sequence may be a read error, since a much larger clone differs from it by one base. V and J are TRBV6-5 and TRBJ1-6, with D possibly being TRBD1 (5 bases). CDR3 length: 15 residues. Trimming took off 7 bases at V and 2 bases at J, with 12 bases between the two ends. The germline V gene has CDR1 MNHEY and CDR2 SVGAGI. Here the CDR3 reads CASTPGITYNSPLHF. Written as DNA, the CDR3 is TGTGCCAGCACTCCAGGGATCACCTATAATTCACCCCTCCACTTT.